These T cell receptor beta chains were read from a single sample in a study of blood T cell repertoires in COVID-19. Only in-frame clones appear in the TCRdb table, and some are missing; sequencing was by immunoSEQ multiplex PCR. The sample includes a few hundred thousand clones, about 84% of them seen just once. Material: peripheral blood. The source of these receptors is an elderly man with acute or convalescent COVID-19. CDR3s include the opening cysteine and the closing phenylalanine or tryptophan. A D gene is named only where the DNA matches it firmly. Expanded clones are given a class, and other clones once, few, many or no size at all.

CASSGGGDSNQPQHF | TGTGCCAGCTCGGGCGGAGGAGATAGCAATCAGCCCCAGCATTTT | TRBJ1-5 | once | TRBV18 | .
CASSPGQNTGELFF | TGTGCCAGCAGCCCCGGACAAAACACCGGGGAGCTGTTTTTT | TRBJ2-2 | . | TRBV11-1 | .
CASSLRTGRETQYF | TGTGCCAGTAGTTTACGGACAGGGAGAGAGACCCAGTACTTC | TRBJ2-5 | . | TRBV19 | TRBD1
CASSQAGTANEQFF | TGTGCCAGCAGCCAAGCGGGGACAGCCAATGAGCAGTTCTTC | TRBJ2-1 | . | TRBV3-1/TRBV3-2 | TRBD1
CASSQGGTGNTEAFF | TGCGCCAGCAGCCAAGGCGGGACAGGGAACACTGAAGCTTTCTTT | TRBJ1-1 | . | TRBV4-1 | TRBD1
CASSIGGASNEKLFF | TGTGCCAGCAGCATCGGAGGGGCCTCTAATGAAAAACTGTTTTTT | TRBJ1-4 | . | TRBV7-2 | .
CASSPNQGLAEAFF | TGTGCCAGCTCACCTAATCAGGGCCTGGCTGAAGCTTTCTTT | TRBJ1-1 | . | TRBV18 | .
CASSLGTSYEQYF | TGTGCCAGCAGTTTGGGCACCTCCTACGAGCAGTACTTC | TRBJ2-7 | . | TRBV28 | .
CASSFGQRYNEKLFF | TGTGCCAGCAGTTTTGGACAGCGCTATAATGAAAAACTGTTTTTT | TRBJ1-4 | . | TRBV6-1 | .
CASLEGRSSNQPQHF | TGTGCCAGCCTTGAAGGAAGGAGTAGCAATCAGCCCCAGCATTTT | TRBJ1-5 | . | TRBV14 | .
CASSPSGTGGYGEQYF | TGTGCCAGCTCACCATCCGGGACAGGGGGTTACGGGGAGCAGTACTTC | TRBJ2-7 | . | TRBV18 | TRBD1
CASSLDRGEETQYF | TGCGCCAGCAGCTTGGACAGGGGGGAAGAGACCCAGTACTTC | TRBJ2-5 | . | TRBV5-1 | TRBD1
CASSLQGRRNQPQHF | TGTGCCAGCAGCTTACAGGGCAGGAGGAATCAGCCCCAGCATTTT | TRBJ1-5 | . | TRBV5-5 | .
CASSPSQGALTEAFF | TGTGCCAGCTCACCTTCCCAGGGGGCGCTCACTGAAGCTTTCTTT | TRBJ1-1 | . | TRBV18 | TRBD1
CASTSKAGGNQPQHF | TGTGCCAGCACCTCTAAGGCGGGCGGCAATCAGCCCCAGCATTTT | TRBJ1-5 | . | TRBV2 | .
CASSLVSGSGNTIYF | TGCGCCAGCAGCTTGGTTTCAGGATCTGGAAACACCATATATTTT | TRBJ1-3 | . | TRBV5-1 | .
CASSLPAGRSSGANVLTF | TGCGCCAGCAGCCTCCCGGCGGGACGGAGCTCTGGGGCCAACGTCCTGACTTTC | TRBJ2-6 | . | TRBV5-1 | .
CASRLAAPNNEQFF | TGTGCCAGCAGACTAGCGGCACCTAACAATGAGCAGTTCTTC | TRBJ2-1 | . | TRBV27 | TRBD2
CASSSQAGGNGQLFF | TGTGCCAGCAGCTCCCAGGCAGGGGGCAACGGGCAACTGTTTTTT | TRBJ1-4 | . | TRBV7-8 | TRBD1
CASSEALTVKQPQHF | TGTGCCAGCAGTGAAGCGCTGACAGTAAAACAGCCCCAGCATTTT | TRBJ1-5 | . | TRBV2 | .
CAAGTSVYYEQYF | TGTGCCGCCGGGACTAGCGTTTACTACGAGCAGTACTTC | TRBJ2-7 | once | TRBV6-5 | TRBD2
CASLKGVNTEAFF | TGTGCCAGCTTAAAGGGAGTGAACACTGAAGCTTTCTTT | TRBJ1-1 | . | TRBV7-9 | .
CASSPGTSGYNEQFF | TGTGCCAGCAGTCCCGGGACTAGCGGATACAATGAGCAGTTCTTC | TRBJ2-1 | . | TRBV11-3 | TRBD2
CASSSPAGLSYNEQFF | TGTGCCAGTAGTAGCCCAGCGGGGCTATCCTACAATGAGCAGTTCTTC | TRBJ2-1 | . | TRBV19 | TRBD2
CASSSPRDSLRNSPLHF | TGTGCCAGCAGTTCGCCCCGGGACAGCCTGAGAAATTCACCCCTCCACTTT | TRBJ1-6 | once | TRBV28 | TRBD1
CAIAGQGKNEQFF | TGTGCCATCGCGGGACAGGGGAAGAATGAGCAGTTCTTC | TRBJ2-1 | . | TRBV28 | TRBD1
CASKVTESQNTGELFF | TGTGCCAGCAAGGTGACGGAGTCCCAGAACACCGGGGAGCTGTTTTTT | TRBJ2-2 | . | TRBV7-8 | .
CASSLGGLKGVTEKLFF | TGCGCCAGCAGCTTGGGGGGCCTAAAGGGGGTTACGGAAAAACTGTTTTTT | TRBJ1-4 | . | TRBV5-1 | .
CATSPDRGRSYEQYF | TGTGCCACCAGCCCGGACAGGGGACGGTCCTACGAGCAGTACTTC | TRBJ2-7 | few | TRBV15 | TRBD1
CASSFAGGGNEAFF | TGTGCCAGCAGCTTCGCAGGGGGTGGTAATGAAGCTTTCTTT | TRBJ1-1 | . | TRBV7-9 | TRBD1
CASSLVAGEKRANEQFF | TGTGCCAGTAGTCTTGTAGCGGGAGAAAAAAGAGCAAATGAGCAGTTCTTC | TRBJ2-1 | few | TRBV19 | TRBD2
CASSPDITNYGYTF | TGTGCCAGCAGCCCAGACATCACTAACTATGGCTACACCTTC | TRBJ1-2 | . | TRBV7-2 | .
CSVDPGKYF | TGCAGCGTTGATCCCGGGAAGTACTTC | TRBJ2-7 | . | TRBV29-1 | .
CASSSFNQPQHF | TGTGCCAGCAGCTCCTTTAATCAGCCCCAGCATTTT | TRBJ1-5 | . | TRBV7-9 | .
CASSLYQAGGYTF | TGTGCCAGCAGCTTATACCAGGCGGGTGGCTACACCTTC | TRBJ1-2 | . | TRBV7-2 | .
CAISDRGSNQPQHF | TGTGCCATCAGTGACAGGGGTAGCAATCAGCCCCAGCATTTT | TRBJ1-5 | few | TRBV10-3 | .
CASSINQGSRETQYF | TGTGCCAGTAGTATAAATCAGGGGTCCAGAGAGACCCAGTACTTC | TRBJ2-5 | . | TRBV19 | .
CASSLKASRTQYF | TGTGCCAGCAGCTTAAAGGCCTCGAGGACGCAGTATTTT | TRBJ2-3 | . | TRBV7-3 | .
CASSYSGGRLSTEAFF | TGTGCCAGCAGTTACTCCGGGGGGCGATTGAGCACTGAAGCTTTCTTT | TRBJ1-1 | . | TRBV6-5 | .
CASSFTANYGYTF | TGCGCCAGCAGCTTTACAGCAAACTATGGCTACACCTTC | TRBJ1-2 | . | TRBV5-1 | .
CASSLRDRARNQPQHF | TGTGCCAGCAGTTTAAGGGACAGGGCCCGGAATCAGCCCCAGCATTTT | TRBJ1-5 | once | TRBV28 | TRBD1
CASSLTVDLNTEAFF | TGTGCCAGTAGTCTTACGGTAGATCTAAACACTGAAGCTTTCTTT | TRBJ1-1 | . | TRBV19 | .
CASSIDPRGSGRRDTQYF | TGTGCCAGTAGTATAGATCCCAGGGGCAGCGGGAGGAGAGATACGCAGTATTTT | TRBJ2-3 | . | TRBV19 | TRBD2
CASRKQGAAYGYTF | TGTGCCAGTCGAAAACAGGGGGCTGCCTATGGCTACACCTTC | TRBJ1-2 | . | TRBV19 | TRBD1
CASSLNPPLAGGWDEQYF | TGTGCCAGCAGCTTAAACCCCCCTCTAGCGGGAGGGTGGGACGAGCAGTACTTC | TRBJ2-7 | once | TRBV7-3 | TRBD2
CASSTDTEAFF | TGTGCCAGCAGTACGGACACTGAAGCTTTCTTT | TRBJ1-1 | . | TRBV7-9 | .
CASSRQGRDTEAFF | TGCGCCAGCAGCCGACAGGGAAGGGATACTGAAGCTTTCTTT | TRBJ1-1 | . | TRBV5-1 | TRBD1
CASGWAYNSPLHF | TGTGCCAGCGGTTGGGCTTATAATTCACCCCTCCACTTT | TRBJ1-6 | . | TRBV6-2/TRBV6-3 | .
CASSIGTEKNQPQHF | TGTGCCAGTAGTATAGGGACAGAAAAGAATCAGCCCCAGCATTTT | TRBJ1-5 | . | TRBV19 | .
CASSPQGADSNQPQHF | TGCGCCAGCAGCCCCCAGGGGGCAGATAGCAATCAGCCCCAGCATTTT | TRBJ1-5 | . | TRBV5-1 | TRBD1
CASSLLAGTATLYEQYF | TGTGCCAGCAGTCTACTGGCCGGGACAGCGACTTTATACGAGCAGTACTTC | TRBJ2-7 | . | TRBV28 | TRBD1